What follows is one TCR beta chain and its context. TCRdb used MiXCR to reprocess the RT-PCR reads, holding one entry per CDR3 protein. In the table there are about 480,000 distinct CDR3 sequences, roughly 27% of which are singletons. This record comes from a study of response to subunit inactivated influenza vaccine. The CDR3 is 14 amino acids. CDR1 DFQATT and CDR2 SNEGSKA come from the germline V gene (reference sequence). The V gene lost 2 bases and the J gene lost 0 bases, with 7 bases spanning the gap. This material consisted of CD4+ T cells sorted from PBMCs, taken less than 6 days after vaccination. This clonotype was sampled from a man aged 50 to 60 who received an inactivated influenza vaccine. V and J are TRBV20-1 and TRBJ1-4; the D gene is possibly TRBD1 (5 bases). CDR3 coding DNA: TGCAGTGCTAGACAGACAGCAACTAATGAAAAACTGTTTTTT. Translating gives CSARQTATNEKLFF.